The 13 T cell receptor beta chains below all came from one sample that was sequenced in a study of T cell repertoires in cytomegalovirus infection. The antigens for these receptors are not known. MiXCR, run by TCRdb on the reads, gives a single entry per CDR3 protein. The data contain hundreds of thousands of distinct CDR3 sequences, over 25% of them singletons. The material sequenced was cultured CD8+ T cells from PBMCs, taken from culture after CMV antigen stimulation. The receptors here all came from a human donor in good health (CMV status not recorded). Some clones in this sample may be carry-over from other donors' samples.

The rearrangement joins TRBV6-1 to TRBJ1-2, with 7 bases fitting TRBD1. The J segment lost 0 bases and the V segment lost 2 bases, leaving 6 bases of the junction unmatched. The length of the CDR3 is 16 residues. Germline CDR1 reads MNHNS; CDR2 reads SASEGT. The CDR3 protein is CASSEIDRVANYGYTF. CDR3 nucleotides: TGTGCCAGCAGTGAAATAGACAGGGTGGCTAACTATGGCTACACCTTC.

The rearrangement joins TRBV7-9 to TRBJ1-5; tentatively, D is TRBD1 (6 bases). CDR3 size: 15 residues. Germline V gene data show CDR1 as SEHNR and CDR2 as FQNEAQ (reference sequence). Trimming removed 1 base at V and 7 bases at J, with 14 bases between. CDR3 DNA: TGTGCCAGCAGCTTAGTCGGGGGCGCGGGACAGCCCCAGCATTTT. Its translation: CASSLVGGAGQPQHF. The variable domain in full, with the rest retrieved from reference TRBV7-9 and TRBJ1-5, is DTGVSQNPRHKITKRGQNVTFRCDPISEHNRLYWYRQTLGQGPEFLTYFQNEAQLEKSRLLSDRFSAERPKGSFSTLEIQRTEQGDSAMYLCASSLVGGAGQPQHFGDGTRLSIL.

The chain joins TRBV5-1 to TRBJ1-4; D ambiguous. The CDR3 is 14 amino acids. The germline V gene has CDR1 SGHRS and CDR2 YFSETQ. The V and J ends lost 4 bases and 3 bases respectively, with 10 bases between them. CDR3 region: CASSGGESNEKLFF. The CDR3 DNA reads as TGCGCCAGCAGCGGCGGAGAATCTAATGAAAAACTGTTTTTT. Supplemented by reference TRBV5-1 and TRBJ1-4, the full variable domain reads KAGVTQTPRYLIKTRGQQVTLSCSPISGHRSVSWYQQTPGQGLQFLFEYFSETQRNKGNFPGRFSGRQFSNSRSEMNVSTLELGDSALYLCASSGGESNEKLFFGSGTQLSVL.

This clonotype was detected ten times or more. Here the CDR3 DNA reads TGTGCCAGCAGCTTACGCGGAGGCGCGAACACCGGGGAGCTGTTTTTT. This sequence encodes CASSLRGGANTGELFF. The chain has TRBV7-6 and TRBJ2-2; maybe TRBD2 (5 bases). Trimming left V 2 bases short and J 0 bases short, with 10 bases between. The germline V gene encodes CDR1 SGHVS and CDR2 FNYEAQ. This CDR3 is 16 amino acids long.

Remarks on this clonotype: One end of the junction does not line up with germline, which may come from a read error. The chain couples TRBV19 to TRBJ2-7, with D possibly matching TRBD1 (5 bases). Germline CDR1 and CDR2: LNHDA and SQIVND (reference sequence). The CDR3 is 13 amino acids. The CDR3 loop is CVSSKDTSYEQYF. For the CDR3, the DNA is TGTGTCAGTAGTAAGGACACATCCTACGAGCAGTACTTC.

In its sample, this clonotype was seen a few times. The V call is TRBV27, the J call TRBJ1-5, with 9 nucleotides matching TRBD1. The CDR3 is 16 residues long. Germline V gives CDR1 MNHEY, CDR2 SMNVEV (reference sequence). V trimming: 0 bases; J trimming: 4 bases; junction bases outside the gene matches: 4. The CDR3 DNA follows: TGTGCCAGCAGTTTATCTGGACAGGGGCGAAATCAGCCCCAGCATTTT. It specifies CASSLSGQGRNQPQHF.

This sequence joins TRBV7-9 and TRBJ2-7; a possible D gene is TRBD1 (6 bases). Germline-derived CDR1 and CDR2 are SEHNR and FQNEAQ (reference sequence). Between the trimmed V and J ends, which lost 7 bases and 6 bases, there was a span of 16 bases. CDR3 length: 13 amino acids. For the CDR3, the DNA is TGTGCCAGCACCTCCGAGAGGACAGCCGAGCAGTACTTC. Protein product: CASTSERTAEQYF.

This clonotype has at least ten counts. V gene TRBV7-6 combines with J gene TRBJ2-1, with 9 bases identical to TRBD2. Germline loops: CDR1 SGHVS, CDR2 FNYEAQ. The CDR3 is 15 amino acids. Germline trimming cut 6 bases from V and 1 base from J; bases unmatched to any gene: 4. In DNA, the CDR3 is TGTGCCAGCAGACAGCTAGCGGGGTCCTACAATGAGCAGTTCTTC. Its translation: CASRQLAGSYNEQFF. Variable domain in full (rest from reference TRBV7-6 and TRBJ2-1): GAGVSQSPRYKVTKRGQDVALRCDPISGHVSLYWYRQALGQGPEFLTYFNYEAQQDKSGLPNDRFSAERPEGSISTLTIQRTEQRDSAMYRCASRQLAGSYNEQFFGPGTRLTVL.

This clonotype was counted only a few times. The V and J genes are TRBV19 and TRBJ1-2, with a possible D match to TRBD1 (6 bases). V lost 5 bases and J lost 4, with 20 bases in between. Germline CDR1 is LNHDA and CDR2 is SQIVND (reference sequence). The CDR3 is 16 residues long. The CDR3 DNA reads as TGTGCCAGTAGTGCTCAGACAGGTCTCTTACTCTATGGCTACACCTTC. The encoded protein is CASSAQTGLLLYGYTF.

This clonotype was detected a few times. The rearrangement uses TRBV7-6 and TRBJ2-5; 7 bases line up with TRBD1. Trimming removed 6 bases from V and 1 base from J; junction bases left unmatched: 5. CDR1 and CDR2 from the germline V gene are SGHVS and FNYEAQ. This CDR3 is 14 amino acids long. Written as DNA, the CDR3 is TGTGCCAGCAGAGACAGGGCGCCCCAAGAGACCCAGTACTTC. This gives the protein CASRDRAPQETQYF.

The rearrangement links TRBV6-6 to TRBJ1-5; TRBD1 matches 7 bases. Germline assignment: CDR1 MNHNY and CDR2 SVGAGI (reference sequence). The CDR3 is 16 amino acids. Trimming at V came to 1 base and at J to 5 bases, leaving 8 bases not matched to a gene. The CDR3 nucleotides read TGTGCCAGCAGTTACTTGCAGACAGGGATGCATCAGCCCCAGCATTTT. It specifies CASSYLQTGMHQPQHF.

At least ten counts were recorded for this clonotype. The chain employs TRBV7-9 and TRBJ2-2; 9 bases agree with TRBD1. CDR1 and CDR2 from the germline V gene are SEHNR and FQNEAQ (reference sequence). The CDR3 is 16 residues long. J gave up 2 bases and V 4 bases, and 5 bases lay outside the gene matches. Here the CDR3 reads CASSSGQGANTGELFF. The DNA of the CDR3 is TGTGCCAGCAGCTCGGGACAGGGCGCCAACACCGGGGAGCTGTTTTTT. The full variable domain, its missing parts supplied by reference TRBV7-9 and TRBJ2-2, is DTGVSQNPRHKITKRGQNVTFRCDPISEHNRLYWYRQTLGQGPEFLTYFQNEAQLEKSRLLSDRFSAERPKGSFSTLEIQRTEQGDSAMYLCASSSGQGANTGELFFGEGSRLTVL.

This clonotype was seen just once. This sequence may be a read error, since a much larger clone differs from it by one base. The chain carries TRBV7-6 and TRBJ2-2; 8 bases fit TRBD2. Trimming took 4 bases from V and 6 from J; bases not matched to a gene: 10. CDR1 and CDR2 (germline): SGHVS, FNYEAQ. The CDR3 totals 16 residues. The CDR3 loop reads CASSSLGGRGAGELFF. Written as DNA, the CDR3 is TGTGCCAGCAGCTCCTTGGGAGGGCGGGGGGCCGGGGAGCTGTTTTTT.